The next 22 T cell receptor beta chains were all read from a single sample in a study of T cell repertoires in cytomegalovirus infection. Using its own MiXCR run on the reads, TCRdb lists one record per CDR3 protein. The table records hundreds of thousands of distinct CDR3 sequences, roughly 36% of them present only once. Material: PBMCs. The source is a human donor in good health (CMV status not recorded). Some clones in this sample may be carry-over from other donors' samples.

This clonotype was observed a single time. Since the CDR3 does not end with the conserved phenylalanine or tryptophan, this likely comes from a read error. The rearrangement joins TRBV10-3 to TRBJ2-3; D is perhaps TRBD2 (6 bases). The V end was cut by 3 bases, the J end by 2 bases, with 15 bases between. The CDR3 has 16 residues. CDR1 and CDR2 (germline): ENHRY, SYGVKD. In nucleotides, the CDR3 is TGTGCCATCAGTGACCCGCGGAGGGTGATCACAGATACGCAGTATTTG. It is translated as CAISDPRRVITDTQYL.

A remark on this clonotype: A much larger clone differs from this one at a single base, so this may be a read error. The chain joins TRBV7-1 to TRBJ2-7, with no clear D. TRBV7-1 is assigned to the ORF class and has an uncertain function. The V end was cut by 5 bases, the J end by 4 bases, with 18 bases between. This CDR3 region has 15 residues. Written as DNA, the CDR3 is TGTGCCAGCAGCCTTCGCGCGGCTGATAGATACGAGCAGTACTTC. It translates to CASSLRAADRYEQYF.

This clonotype has more than one count but fewer than ten. This chain connects TRBV28 to TRBJ2-1, with D maybe TRBD2 (5 bases). Germline V gene sequence: CDR1 MDHEN, CDR2 SYDVKM. The CDR3 contains 17 residues. V was clipped by 5 bases and J by 3 bases, with 20 bases between them. CDR3 protein: CASSPPNGSPNYNEQFF. In nucleotides, the CDR3 is TGTGCCAGCAGTCCCCCTAATGGGAGTCCCAACTACAATGAGCAGTTCTTC.

Only a few counts were recorded for this clonotype. The chain uses TRBV27 and TRBJ2-1; 7 positions agree with TRBD2. Trimming removed 7 bases from V and 5 bases from J; junction bases left unmatched: 11. Germline V lookup: CDR1 MNHEY, CDR2 SMNVEV (reference sequence). There are 15 residues in the CDR3. In DNA, the CDR3 is TGTGCCAGCACCCCCGGGCTAGCGGACCACAATGAGCAGTTCTTC. It is translated as CASTPGLADHNEQFF.

The chain uses TRBV12-3 or TRBV12-4 and TRBJ1-1; no firm D call. The CDR3 runs to 13 residues. Trimming took 3 bases from V and 7 from J, leaving 12 bases between them. The CDR3 here is CASSLVLGYEAFF. The CDR3 coding sequence is TGTGCCAGCAGTTTGGTCTTGGGGTATGAAGCTTTCTTT.

Points on this clonotype: A clone one base away is much larger, so this may be a read error. The chain employs TRBV11-2 and TRBJ1-1, with 8 bases matching TRBD1. This CDR3 has 16 amino acids. Germline V CDR1 and CDR2: SGHAT, FQNNGV. The CDR3 sequence: CASSFWEETGETEACF. CDR3 sequence (DNA): TGTGCCAGCAGCTTTTGGGAGGAGACAGGGGAAACTGAAGCTTGCTTT.

The gene calls are TRBV11-3 and TRBJ2-3; D tentatively reads TRBD1 or TRBD2 (5 bases each). The germline V gene has CDR1 SGHNT and CDR2 YENEEA. This CDR3 region has 14 residues. Between the trimmed V and J ends, which lost 0 bases and 11 bases, there was a span of 15 bases. The CDR3 region has the DNA TGTGCCAGCAGCTTAGATCCGGGGACGAGTATGCAGTATTTT. Translated, it gives CASSLDPGTSMQYF.

As for this clonotype: This could be a read error, since a much larger clone is one nucleotide away. The gene calls are TRBV7-6 and TRBJ1-5; no clear D gene. Germline V gene lookup returns CDR1 SGHVS and CDR2 FNYEAQ. There are 14 residues in the CDR3. This CDR3 reads CASSPRSGNQPKHF. Here the CDR3 DNA reads TGTGCCAGCAGCCCGCGGTCGGGCAATCAGCCCAAGCATTTT.

This clonotype was counted only a few times. V and J are TRBV6-6 and TRBJ2-1; 9 bases are shared with TRBD1. From germline, CDR1 is MNHNY and CDR2 SVGAGI (reference sequence). The CDR3 length is 10 residues. V lost 6 bases and J lost 14; bases outside the gene matches: 2. In nucleotides, the CDR3 is TGTGCCAGCAGGGGACAGGGAGAGTTCTTC. This encodes CASRGQGEFF.

In nucleotides, the CDR3 is TGTGCCAGCAGCCAAGATCAGGGTGCGGAAGCTAACTATGGCTACACCTTC. It is translated as CASSQDQGAEANYGYTF. V gene TRBV4-2 combines with J gene TRBJ1-2, with a tentative D call TRBD1 (5 bases). The CDR3 has 17 residues. Between the trimmed V and J ends, which lost 0 bases and 0 bases, there was a span of 14 bases. The V gene's germline CDR1 is LGHNA and CDR2 YNFKEQ.

This clonotype was found a few times. The chain couples TRBV5-6 to TRBJ1-1; unclear D gene. The CDR3 length is 13 residues. Germline V gene sequence: CDR1 SGHDT, CDR2 YYEEEE. V was shortened by 0 bases and J by 12 bases, with 15 bases between the two germline ends. CDR3: CASSLGYPERTFF. The CDR3 DNA reads TGTGCCAGCAGCTTGGGGTACCCGGAGAGAACTTTCTTT.

The gene calls are TRBV6-6 and TRBJ1-1, with TRBD1 matching over 8 bases. The CDR3 is 14 amino acids. From germline, CDR1 is MNHNY and CDR2 SVGAGI (reference sequence). V shed 3 bases, J shed 5 bases, and the junction held 5 bases outside the gene matches. This CDR3 is CASSYQGARTEAFF. The CDR3, as DNA: TGTGCCAGCAGTTATCAGGGGGCGCGGACTGAAGCTTTCTTT.

The chain's CDR3 is CASSLFGSGADGYTF. The CDR3 DNA reads TGTGCCAGCAGTTTATTCGGCTCGGGGGCGGATGGCTACACCTTC. V usage is TRBV28 and J usage is TRBJ1-2, with a tentative D call TRBD1 (6 bases). Germline V gene lookup returns CDR1 MDHEN and CDR2 SYDVKM. With 1 base removed from V and 6 bases from J, the gap between germline ends came to 15 bases. This CDR3 has 15 amino acids.

This clonotype has just a few counts. This rearrangement joins TRBV12-3 or TRBV12-4 to TRBJ2-5; D is undetermined. The V end was cut by 5 bases, the J end by 7 bases, with 14 bases between. The CDR3 totals 13 residues. The CDR3 DNA reads TGTGCCAGCAGTAGCCGTGTGGTAGGGACCCAGTACTTC. This codes for CASSSRVVGTQYF.

The J gene is TRBJ2-2, the V gene TRBV10-3; D is undetermined. V was cut by 6 bases and J by 2 bases, with 19 bases left in between. This CDR3 region has 17 residues. CDR1 ENHRY and CDR2 SYGVKD come from the germline V gene. This CDR3 is CAISPLPPVPNTGELFF. For the CDR3, the DNA is TGTGCCATCAGCCCCTTACCCCCGGTCCCTAACACCGGGGAGCTGTTTTTT.

The V call is TRBV28, the J call TRBJ2-2; D call uncertain. The V gene lost 2 bases and the J gene lost 9 bases, with 19 bases spanning the gap. CDR1 MDHEN and CDR2 SYDVKM come from the germline V gene. This CDR3 comprises 16 residues. CDR3 loop: CASSLPSTNSTRELFF. For the CDR3, the DNA is TGTGCCAGCAGTTTACCCAGCACTAACTCGACAAGGGAGCTGTTTTTT.

This clonotype turned up a few times. V gene TRBV5-1 combines with J gene TRBJ1-1; a possible D gene is TRBD1 (6 bases). Germline CDR1 and CDR2: SGHRS and YFSETQ. This CDR3 has 15 amino acids. Trimming pared 2 bases from V and 1 base from J, leaving 12 bases between. The CDR3 loop is CASSLGRDKNTEAFF. The CDR3 DNA reads as TGCGCCAGCAGCTTAGGCCGGGACAAGAACACTGAAGCTTTCTTT.

This chain uses TRBV7-9 with TRBJ2-5; D perhaps matches TRBD2 (5 bases). Germline V gives CDR1 SEHNR, CDR2 FQNEAQ (reference sequence). CDR3 length equals 15 residues. Trimming left V 6 bases short and J 4 bases short, with 18 bases between. The CDR3 nucleotides read TGTGCCAGCAGTGCCCGACTGGGAGTATCAGAGACCCAGTACTTC. Residues: CASSARLGVSETQYF.

In its sample, this clonotype was seen a few times. J is TRBJ2-7 and V is TRBV12-3 or TRBV12-4; tentative D call: TRBD2 (6 bases). This CDR3 contains 14 residues. Trimming removed 3 bases from V and 5 bases from J, with 14 bases in between. The DNA for the CDR3 is TGTGCCAGCAGTTTCTGGGGGGTAGGCAACGAGCAGTACTTC. It yields the protein CASSFWGVGNEQYF.

In nucleotides, the CDR3 is TGTGCCACCAGTCGACCGGGAGCTATAAAGGAGCAGTTCTTC. Its translation: CATSRPGAIKEQFF. The genes are TRBV24-1 and TRBJ2-1; a weak D match, TRBD2 (6 bases). The CDR3 extends over 14 amino acids. Germline CDR1 and CDR2: KGHDR and SFDVKD. V lost 6 bases to trimming and J lost 10 bases, with 18 bases between them.

This chain joins TRBV28 and TRBJ2-1; D unclear. Germline V gene sequence: CDR1 MDHEN, CDR2 SYDVKM. This CDR3 has 16 amino acids. V lost 3 bases and J lost 10, with 22 bases in between. The DNA of the CDR3 is TGTGCCAGCAGTTTCCCCGGAGCGAGCTTCAGTCGGGAGCAGTTCTTC. Translation gives CASSFPGASFSREQFF.

This sequence joins TRBV5-6 and TRBJ1-4; D gene ambiguous. The CDR3 loop spans 13 amino acids. V was cut by 0 bases and J by 9 bases, with 9 bases left in between. CDR1 is SGHDT, CDR2 YYEEEE, per germline. The chain's CDR3 is CASSLAGSQKLFF. The CDR3 DNA is TGTGCCAGCAGCTTGGCGGGTAGCCAAAAACTGTTTTTT.